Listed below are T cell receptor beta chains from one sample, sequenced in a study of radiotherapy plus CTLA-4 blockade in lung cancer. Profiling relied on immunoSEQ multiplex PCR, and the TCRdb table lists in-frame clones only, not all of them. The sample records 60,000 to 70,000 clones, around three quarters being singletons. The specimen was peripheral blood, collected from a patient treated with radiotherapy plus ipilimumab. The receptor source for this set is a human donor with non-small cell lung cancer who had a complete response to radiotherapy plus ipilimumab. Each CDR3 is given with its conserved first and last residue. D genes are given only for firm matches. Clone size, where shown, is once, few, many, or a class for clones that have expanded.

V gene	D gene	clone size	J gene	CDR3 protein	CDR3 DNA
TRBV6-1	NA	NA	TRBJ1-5	CASSEVGGDQPQHF	TGTGCCAGCAGTGAAGTCGGGGGGGATCAGCCCCAGCATTTT
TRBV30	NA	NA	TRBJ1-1	CAWSGRTEAFF	TGTGCCTGGAGTGGGCGAACTGAAGCTTTCTTT
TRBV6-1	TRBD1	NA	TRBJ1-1	CASSEWAGTGMNTEAFF	TGTGCCAGCAGTGAATGGGCCGGGACAGGGATGAACACTGAAGCTTTCTTT
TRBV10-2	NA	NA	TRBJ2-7	CASSSGTSSYEQYF	TGCGCCAGCAGTTCCGGGACGTCCTCCTACGAGCAGTACTTC
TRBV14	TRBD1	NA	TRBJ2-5	CASSQVAGTGGGETQYF	TGTGCCAGCAGCCAAGTCGCCGGGACAGGGGGCGGAGAGACCCAGTACTTC
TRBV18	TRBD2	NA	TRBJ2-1	CASSPERGGRNEQFF	TGTGCCAGCTCACCCGAGCGGGGGGGCCGCAATGAGCAGTTCTTC
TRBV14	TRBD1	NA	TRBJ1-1	CASSQTGGTEAFF	TGTGCCAGCAGCCAGACAGGGGGCACTGAAGCTTTCTTT
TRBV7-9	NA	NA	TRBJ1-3	CASSPSTAGNTIYF	TGTGCCAGCAGCCCTTCTACAGCCGGAAACACCATATATTTT
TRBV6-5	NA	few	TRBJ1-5	CASRATVIRSEPQHF	TGTGCCAGCAGAGCGACAGTGATTAGAAGTGAGCCCCAGCATTTT
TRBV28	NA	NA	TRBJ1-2	CASSSEGGYTF	TGTGCCAGCAGTAGTGAGGGTGGCTACACCTTC
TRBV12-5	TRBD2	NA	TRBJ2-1	CASGLHTTSANNEQFF	TGTGCTAGTGGTTTGCATACGACTAGCGCCAACAATGAGCAGTTCTTC
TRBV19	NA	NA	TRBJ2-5	CASSTRGARETQYF	TGTGCCAGTAGTACCCGGGGGGCCCGAGAGACCCAGTACTTC
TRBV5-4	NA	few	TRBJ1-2	CASSLDRPNYGYTF	TGTGCCAGCAGTTTGGACAGACCGAACTATGGCTACACCTTC
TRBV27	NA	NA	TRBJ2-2	CASSLAGSGELFF	TGTGCCAGCAGTTTAGCGGGGTCCGGGGAGCTGTTTTTT